This T cell receptor beta chain stems from a study of shared T cell receptors in the human thymus. The germline V gene has CDR1 MRHNA and CDR2 SNTAGT. V dropped 3 bases and J dropped 6 bases, with 17 bases sitting between them. CDR3 length: 15 amino acids. Sequenced by immunoSEQ multiplex PCR; TCRdb stores in-frame clones only, minus some. The sample carries about 710,000 clones, roughly 86% recorded once. This sample was also put to use in a study of human thymus T cells. From that study: Thymic tissue was derived from resections collected during corrective heart surgery. Thymic and blood repertoires appeared to show biased V and J gene usage. Unrelated individuals were reported by related research to share highly overlapping thymic repertoires.

This sequence joins TRBV6-4 and TRBJ1-1, with D tentatively TRBD1 (6 bases). Source material: thymocytes. This receptor was taken from a boy under two years old with a congenital heart defect. CDR3 sequence (DNA): TGTGCCAGCAGTGAAACATACAGGGCGGGCGCTGAAGCTTTCTTT. This gives the protein CASSETYRAGAEAFF.